The clone carrying this T cell receptor beta chain was counted between two and nine times. The antigen remains undetermined. Other DNA sequences in this sample translate to the same CDR3. The record originates from a study of cytomegalovirus exposure and HLA in healthy donors. Study-level information: As an earlier analysis found, about 179 million T cells yielded 100 million to 130 million unique TCR beta sequences. Findings of the study overall: Usually a TCR sequence was rare, but some public TCRs were found in many donors. A later look showed TCR association rates differing by HLA locus, highest for DRB1 and lowest for HLA-C. TCR beta V- and J-gene trimming was later associated with a missense DCLRE1C variant.

The PCR ran on 60 Vbeta and 13 Jbeta primers. The table came from immunoSEQ multiplex PCR; TCRdb's copy has only in-frame clones and leaves some out. The sample shows approximately 130,000 clones, approximately 87% of them seen only once. The ends lost 1 base at V and 2 bases at J; junction bases unmatched: 6. CDR3 length: 17 residues. The germline V gene encodes CDR1 SGHNT and CDR2 YYREEE (reference sequence). V gene TRBV5-4 combines with J gene TRBJ2-2, with 9 bases aligning to TRBD1. Sequenced input: PBMCs. This TCR came from a man between 40 and 49 years old in good health and CMV-seronegative. In nucleotides, the CDR3 is TGTGCCAGCAGCTTGCCCCGGGACAGGGACAACACCGGGGAGCTGTTTTTT. Protein product: CASSLPRDRDNTGELFF.